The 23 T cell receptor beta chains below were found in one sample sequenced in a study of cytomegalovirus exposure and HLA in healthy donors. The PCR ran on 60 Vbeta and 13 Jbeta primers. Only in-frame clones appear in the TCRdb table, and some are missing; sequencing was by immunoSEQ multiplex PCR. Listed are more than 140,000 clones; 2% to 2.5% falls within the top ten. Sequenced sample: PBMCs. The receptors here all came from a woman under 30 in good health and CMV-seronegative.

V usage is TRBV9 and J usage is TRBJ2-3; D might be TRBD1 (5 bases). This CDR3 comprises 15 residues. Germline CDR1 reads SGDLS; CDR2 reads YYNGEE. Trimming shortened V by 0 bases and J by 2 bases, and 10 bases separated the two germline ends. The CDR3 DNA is TGTGCCAGCAGCGTAGTTGCAGGGTTCACAGATACGCAGTATTTT. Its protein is CASSVVAGFTDTQYF.

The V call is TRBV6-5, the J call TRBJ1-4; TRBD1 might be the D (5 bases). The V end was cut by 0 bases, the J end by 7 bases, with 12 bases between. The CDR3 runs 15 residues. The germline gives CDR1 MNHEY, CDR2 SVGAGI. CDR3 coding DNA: TGTGCCAGCAGTTACTCGAGTGGGGCTGGTGAAAAACTGTTTTTT. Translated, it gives CASSYSSGAGEKLFF.

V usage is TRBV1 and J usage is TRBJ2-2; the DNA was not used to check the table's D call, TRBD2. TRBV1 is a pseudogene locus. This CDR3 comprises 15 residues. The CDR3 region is CTREMGLVATGELFF. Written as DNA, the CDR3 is TGCACAAGAGAAATGGGACTAGTGGCCACCGGGGAGCTGTTTTTT.

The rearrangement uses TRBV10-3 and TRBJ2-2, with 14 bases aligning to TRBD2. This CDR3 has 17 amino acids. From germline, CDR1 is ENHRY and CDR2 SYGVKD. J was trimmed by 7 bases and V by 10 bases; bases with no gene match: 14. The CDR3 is CATSGLAGAAGGGELFF. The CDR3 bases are TGTGCCACCTCGGGACTAGCGGGAGCGGCCGGGGGCGGGGAGCTGTTTTTT.

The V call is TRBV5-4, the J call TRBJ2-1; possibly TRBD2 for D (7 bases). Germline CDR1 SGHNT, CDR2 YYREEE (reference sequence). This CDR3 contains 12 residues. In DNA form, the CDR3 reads TGTGCGGGGGGAGGGGACAACAATGAGCAGTTCTTC. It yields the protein CAGGGDNNEQFF.

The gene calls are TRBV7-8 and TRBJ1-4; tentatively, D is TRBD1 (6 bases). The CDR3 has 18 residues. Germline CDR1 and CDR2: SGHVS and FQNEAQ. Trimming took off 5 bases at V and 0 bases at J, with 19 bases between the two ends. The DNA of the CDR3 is TGTGCCAGCAGCGTACGACAGGCCCCTATTGCAACTAATGAAAAACTGTTTTTT. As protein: CASSVRQAPIATNEKLFF.

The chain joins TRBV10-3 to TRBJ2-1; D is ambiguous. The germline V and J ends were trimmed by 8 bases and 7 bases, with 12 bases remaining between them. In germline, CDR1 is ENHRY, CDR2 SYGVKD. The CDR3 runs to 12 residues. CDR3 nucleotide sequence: TGTGCCATCCTGAGCACGAGAAATGAGCAGTTCTTC. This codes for CAILSTRNEQFF.

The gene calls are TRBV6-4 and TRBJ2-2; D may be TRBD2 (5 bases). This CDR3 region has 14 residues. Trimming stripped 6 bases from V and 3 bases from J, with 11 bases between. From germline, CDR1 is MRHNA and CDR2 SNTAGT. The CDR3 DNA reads TGTGCCAGCAGCCTGTCAGCGGACACCGGGGAGCTGTTTTTT. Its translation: CASSLSADTGELFF.

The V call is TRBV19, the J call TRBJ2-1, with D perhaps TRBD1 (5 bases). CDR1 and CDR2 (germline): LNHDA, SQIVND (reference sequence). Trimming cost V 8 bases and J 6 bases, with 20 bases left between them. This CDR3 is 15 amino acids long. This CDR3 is CASGLGPNPGNEQFF. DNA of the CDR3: TGTGCCAGTGGGCTGGGGCCCAATCCGGGCAATGAGCAGTTCTTC.

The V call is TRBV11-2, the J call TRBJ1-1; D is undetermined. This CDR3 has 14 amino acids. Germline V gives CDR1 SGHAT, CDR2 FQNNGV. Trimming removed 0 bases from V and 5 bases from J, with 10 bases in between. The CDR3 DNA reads TGTGCCAGCAGCTTAGATCTTTTTTTGACTGAAGCTTTCTTT. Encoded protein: CASSLDLFLTEAFF. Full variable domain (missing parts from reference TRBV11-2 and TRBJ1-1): EAGVAQSPRYKIIEKRQSVAFWCNPISGHATLYWYQQILGQGPKLLIQFQNNGVVDDSQLPKDRFSAERLKGVDSTLKIQPAKLEDSAVYLCASSLDLFLTEAFFGQGTRLTVV.

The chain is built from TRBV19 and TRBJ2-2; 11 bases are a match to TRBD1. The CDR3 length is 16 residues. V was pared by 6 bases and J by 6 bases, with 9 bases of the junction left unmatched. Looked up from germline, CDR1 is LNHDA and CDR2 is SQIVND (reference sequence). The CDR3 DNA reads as TGTGCCAGTAGCCGCTCGGGACAGGGGGTAGCCGGGGAGCTGTTTTTT. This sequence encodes CASSRSGQGVAGELFF.

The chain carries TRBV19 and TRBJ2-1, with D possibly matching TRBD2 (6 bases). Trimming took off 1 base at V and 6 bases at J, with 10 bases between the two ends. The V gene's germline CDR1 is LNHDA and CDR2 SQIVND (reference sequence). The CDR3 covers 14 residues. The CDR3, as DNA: TGTGCCAGTAGTATAGTAGCGGAAATCAATGAGCAGTTCTTC. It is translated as CASSIVAEINEQFF.

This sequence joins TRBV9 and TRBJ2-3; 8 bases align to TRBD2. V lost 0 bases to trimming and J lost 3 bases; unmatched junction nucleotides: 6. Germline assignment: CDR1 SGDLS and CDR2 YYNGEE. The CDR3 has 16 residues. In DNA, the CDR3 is TGTGCCAGCAGCGTAGGAAGCGGGAGTCGTACAGATACGCAGTATTTT. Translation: CASSVGSGSRTDTQYF.

The CDR3 DNA is TGCGCCAGCAGCCAGGGACAGGGGACTATACCGAACACTGAAGCTTTCTTT. Protein: CASSQGQGTIPNTEAFF. The chain carries TRBV4-1 and TRBJ1-1, with 10 bases fitting TRBD1. The CDR3 length is 17 residues. Germline assignment: CDR1 MGHRA and CDR2 YSYEKL. V was clipped by 3 bases and J by 1 base; unmatched bases: 8.

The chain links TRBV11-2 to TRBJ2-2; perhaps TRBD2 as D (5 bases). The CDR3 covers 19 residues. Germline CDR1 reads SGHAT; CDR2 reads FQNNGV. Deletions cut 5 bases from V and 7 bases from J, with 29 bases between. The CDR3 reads CASSPRLSLSRGPGGELFF. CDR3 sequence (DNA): TGTGCCAGCAGCCCGAGGCTCAGTTTGTCAAGAGGGCCGGGCGGGGAGCTGTTTTTT.

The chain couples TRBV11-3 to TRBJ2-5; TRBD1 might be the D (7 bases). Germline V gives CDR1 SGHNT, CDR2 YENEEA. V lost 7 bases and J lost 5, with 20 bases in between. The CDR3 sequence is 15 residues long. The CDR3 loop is CASNRGLQEGETQYF. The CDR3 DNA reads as TGTGCCAGCAACAGGGGACTGCAGGAGGGGGAGACCCAGTACTTC.

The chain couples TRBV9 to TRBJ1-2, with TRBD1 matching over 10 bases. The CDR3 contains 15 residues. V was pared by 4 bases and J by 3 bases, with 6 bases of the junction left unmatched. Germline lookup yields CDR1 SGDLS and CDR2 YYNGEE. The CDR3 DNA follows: TGTGCCAGCAGCTTGAGACAGGGGGCCGACTATGGCTACACCTTC. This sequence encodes CASSLRQGADYGYTF. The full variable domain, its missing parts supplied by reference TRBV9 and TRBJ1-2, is DSGVTQTPKHLITATGQRVTLRCSPRSGDLSVYWYQQSLDQGLQFLIQYYNGEERAKGNILERFSAQQFPDLHSELNLSSLELGDSALYFCASSLRQGADYGYTFGSGTRLTVV.

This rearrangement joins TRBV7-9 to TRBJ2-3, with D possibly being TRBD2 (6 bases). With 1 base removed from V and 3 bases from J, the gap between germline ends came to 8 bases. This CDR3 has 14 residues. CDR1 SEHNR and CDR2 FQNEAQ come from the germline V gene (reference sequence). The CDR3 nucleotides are TGTGCCAGCAGCTTAGGGGGGGAGACAGATACGCAGTATTTT. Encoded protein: CASSLGGETDTQYF.

CDR3 DNA: TGTGCCAGCAGCCCGGACAGGGACTACTATGGCTACACCTTC. As protein: CASSPDRDYYGYTF. The rearrangement uses TRBV7-2 and TRBJ1-2; TRBD1 matches at 8 bases. The V gene end was trimmed by 5 bases and the J gene end by 3 bases; junction bases not matched to a gene: 5. Germline values: CDR1 SGHTA, CDR2 FQGNSA. CDR3 size: 14 residues.

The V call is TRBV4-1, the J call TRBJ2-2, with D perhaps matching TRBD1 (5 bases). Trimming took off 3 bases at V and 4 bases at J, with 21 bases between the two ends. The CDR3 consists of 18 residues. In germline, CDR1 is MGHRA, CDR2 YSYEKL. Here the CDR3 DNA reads TGCGCCAGCAGCCATTCGAGAGCTCAGCCAGGGCCCACCGGGGAGCTGTTTTTT. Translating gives CASSHSRAQPGPTGELFF.

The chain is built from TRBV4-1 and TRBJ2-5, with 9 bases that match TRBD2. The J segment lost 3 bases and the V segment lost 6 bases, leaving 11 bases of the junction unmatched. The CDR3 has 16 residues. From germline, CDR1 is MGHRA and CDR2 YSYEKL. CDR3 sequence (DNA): TGCGCCAGCAGTATACCAAGGTCTAGCGGGAAAGAGACCCAGTACTTC. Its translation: CASSIPRSSGKETQYF.

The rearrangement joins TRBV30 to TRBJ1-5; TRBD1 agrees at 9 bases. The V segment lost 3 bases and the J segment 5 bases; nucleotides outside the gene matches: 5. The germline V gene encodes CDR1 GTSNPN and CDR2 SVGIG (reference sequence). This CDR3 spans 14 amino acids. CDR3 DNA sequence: TGTGCCTGGAGCCAAGGACAGGGGTATCAGCCCCAGCATTTT. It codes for CAWSQGQGYQPQHF.

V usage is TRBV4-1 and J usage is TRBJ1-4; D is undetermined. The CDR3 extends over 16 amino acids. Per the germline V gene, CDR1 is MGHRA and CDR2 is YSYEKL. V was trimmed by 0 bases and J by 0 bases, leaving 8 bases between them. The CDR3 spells CASSQEEETTNEKLFF. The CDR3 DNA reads TGCGCCAGCAGCCAAGAGGAGGAGACAACTAATGAAAAACTGTTTTTT.